This TCR beta chain appears in the sequencing data of a study of T cell responses to AZD1222 COVID-19 vaccine. General study findings and limits: Unmutated variant regions are reportedly the target of nearly half of TCRs that are spike-specific. When two AZD1222 doses had been given, Spike-specific TCR breadth and depth rose.

Per germline, CDR1 SNHLY and CDR2 FYNNEI. The V gene end was trimmed by 0 bases and the J gene end by 6 bases; junction bases not matched to a gene: 8. The CDR3 sequence is 15 residues long. With respect to this clone: Its cognate antigen is unknown.

Clones were sequenced by immunoSEQ multiplex PCR, and TCRdb holds only the in-frame ones, with some missing. The sample yields 90,000 to 120,000 clones, about 94% seen once. The input for sequencing was peripheral blood, taken on day 0 of AZD1222 vaccination. The rearrangement uses TRBV2 and TRBJ2-7, with 7 bases fitting TRBD2. This TCR was sampled from an adult in good health. CDR3 residues: CASSEAGLVLGEQYF. For the CDR3, the DNA is TGTGCCAGCAGTGAAGCAGGACTAGTCCTCGGCGAGCAGTACTTC.